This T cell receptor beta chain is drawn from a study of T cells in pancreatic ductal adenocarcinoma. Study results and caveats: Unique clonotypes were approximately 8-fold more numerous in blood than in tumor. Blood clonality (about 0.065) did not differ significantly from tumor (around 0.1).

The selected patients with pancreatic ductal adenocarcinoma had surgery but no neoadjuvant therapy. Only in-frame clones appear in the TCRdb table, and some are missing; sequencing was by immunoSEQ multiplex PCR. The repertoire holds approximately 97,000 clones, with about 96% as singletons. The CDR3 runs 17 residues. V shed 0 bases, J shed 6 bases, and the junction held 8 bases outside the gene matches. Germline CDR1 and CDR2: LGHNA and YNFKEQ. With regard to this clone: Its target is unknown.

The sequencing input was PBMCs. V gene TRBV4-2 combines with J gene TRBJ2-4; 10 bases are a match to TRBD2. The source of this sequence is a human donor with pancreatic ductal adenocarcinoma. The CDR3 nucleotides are TGTGCCAGCAGCCAAGATGCCCTAGCGGGAGTAGGAAACATTCAGTACTTC. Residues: CASSQDALAGVGNIQYF.